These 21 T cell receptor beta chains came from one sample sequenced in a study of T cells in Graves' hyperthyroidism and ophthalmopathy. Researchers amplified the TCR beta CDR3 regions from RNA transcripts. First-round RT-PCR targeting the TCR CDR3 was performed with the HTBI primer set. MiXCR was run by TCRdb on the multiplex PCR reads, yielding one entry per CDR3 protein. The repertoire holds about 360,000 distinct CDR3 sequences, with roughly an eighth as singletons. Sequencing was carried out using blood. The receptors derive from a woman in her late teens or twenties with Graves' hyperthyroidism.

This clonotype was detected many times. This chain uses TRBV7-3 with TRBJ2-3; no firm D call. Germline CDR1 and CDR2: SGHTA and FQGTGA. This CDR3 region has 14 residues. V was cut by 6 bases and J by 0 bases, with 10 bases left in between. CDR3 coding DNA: TGTGCCAGCAGTCACCGGAGCAGCACAGATACGCAGTATTTT. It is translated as CASSHRSSTDTQYF.

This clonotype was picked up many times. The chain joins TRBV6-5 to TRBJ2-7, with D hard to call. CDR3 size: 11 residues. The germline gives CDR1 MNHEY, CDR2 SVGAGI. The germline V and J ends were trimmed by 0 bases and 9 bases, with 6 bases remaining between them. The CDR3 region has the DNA TGTGCCAGCAGTTACTCGCTGTGGCAGTACTTC. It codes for CASSYSLWQYF.

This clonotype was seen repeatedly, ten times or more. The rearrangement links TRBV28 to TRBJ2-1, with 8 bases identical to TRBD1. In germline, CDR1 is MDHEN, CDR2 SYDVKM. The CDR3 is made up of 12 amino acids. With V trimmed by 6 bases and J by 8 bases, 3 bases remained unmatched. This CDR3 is CASRTTGDEQFF. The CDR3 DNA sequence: TGTGCCAGCAGAACGACAGGGGATGAGCAGTTCTTC.

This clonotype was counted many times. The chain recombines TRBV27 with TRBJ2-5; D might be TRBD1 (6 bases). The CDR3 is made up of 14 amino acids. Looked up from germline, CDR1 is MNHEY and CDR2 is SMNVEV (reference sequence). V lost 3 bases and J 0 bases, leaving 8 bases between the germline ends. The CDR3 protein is CASSFGQYQETQYF. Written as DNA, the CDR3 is TGTGCCAGCAGTTTTGGACAGTACCAAGAGACCCAGTACTTC.

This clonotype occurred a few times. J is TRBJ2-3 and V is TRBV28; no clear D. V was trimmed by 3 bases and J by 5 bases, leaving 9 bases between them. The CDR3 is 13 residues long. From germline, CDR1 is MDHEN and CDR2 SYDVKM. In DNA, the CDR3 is TGTGCCAGCAGTTTCCTTCGGCGAGATACGCAGTATTTT. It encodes CASSFLRRDTQYF. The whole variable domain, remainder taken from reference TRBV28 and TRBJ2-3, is DVKVTQSSRYLVKRTGEKVFLECVQDMDHENMFWYRQDPGLGLRLIYFSYDVKMKEKGDIPEGYSVSREKKERFSLILESASTNQTSMYLCASSFLRRDTQYFGPGTRLTVL.

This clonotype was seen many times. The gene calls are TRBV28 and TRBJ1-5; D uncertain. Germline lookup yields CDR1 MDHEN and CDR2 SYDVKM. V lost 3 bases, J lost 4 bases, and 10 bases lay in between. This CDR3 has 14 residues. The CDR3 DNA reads TGTGCCAGCAGTTTTGATGTTCCAAATCAGCCCCAGCATTTT. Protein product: CASSFDVPNQPQHF.

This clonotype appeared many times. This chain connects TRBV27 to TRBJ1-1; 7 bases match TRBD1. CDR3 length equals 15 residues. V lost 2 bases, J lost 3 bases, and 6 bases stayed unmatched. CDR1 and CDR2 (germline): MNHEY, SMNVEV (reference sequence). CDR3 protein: CASSLIGGGDTEAFF. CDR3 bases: TGTGCCAGCAGTTTAATCGGAGGGGGCGACACTGAAGCTTTCTTT.

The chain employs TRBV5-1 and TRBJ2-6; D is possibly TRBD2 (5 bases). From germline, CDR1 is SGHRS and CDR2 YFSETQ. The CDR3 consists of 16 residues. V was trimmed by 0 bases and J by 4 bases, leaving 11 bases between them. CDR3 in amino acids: CASSLVSAGGANVLTF. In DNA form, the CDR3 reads TGCGCCAGCAGCTTGGTGTCGGCGGGCGGGGCCAACGTCCTGACTTTC.

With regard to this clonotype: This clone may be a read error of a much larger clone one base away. CDR3 in amino acids: CASSELPESSYNEQFF. DNA for the CDR3: TGTGCCAGCAGTGAACTCCCGGAGAGCTCCTACAATGAGCAGTTCTTC. This chain links TRBV6-1 with TRBJ2-1; D remains ambiguous. Germline V gene lookup returns CDR1 MNHNS and CDR2 SASEGT. Trimming pared 2 bases from V and 0 bases from J, leaving 11 bases between. The CDR3 runs 16 residues.

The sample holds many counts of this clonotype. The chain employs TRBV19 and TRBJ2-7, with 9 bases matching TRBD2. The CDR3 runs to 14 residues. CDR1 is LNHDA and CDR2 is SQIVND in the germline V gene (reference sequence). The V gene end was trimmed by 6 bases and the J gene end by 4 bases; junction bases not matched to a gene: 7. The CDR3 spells CASSRTSAGYEQYF. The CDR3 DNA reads TGTGCCAGTAGCCGGACTAGCGCTGGGTACGAGCAGTACTTC.

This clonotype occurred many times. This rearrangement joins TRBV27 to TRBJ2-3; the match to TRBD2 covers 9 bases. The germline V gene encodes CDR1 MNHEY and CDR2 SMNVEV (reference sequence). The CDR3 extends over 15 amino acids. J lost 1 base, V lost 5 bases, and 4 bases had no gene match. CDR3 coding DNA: TGTGCCAGCAGTCCGATAGCGGGAGGCACAGATACGCAGTATTTT. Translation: CASSPIAGGTDTQYF.

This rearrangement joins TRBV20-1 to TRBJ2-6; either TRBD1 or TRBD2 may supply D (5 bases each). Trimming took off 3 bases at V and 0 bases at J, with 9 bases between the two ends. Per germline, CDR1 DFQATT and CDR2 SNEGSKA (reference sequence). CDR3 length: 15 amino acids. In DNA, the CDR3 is TGCAGTGCTAGCGGGGCCAACTCTGGGGCCAACGTCCTGACTTTC. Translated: CSASGANSGANVLTF.

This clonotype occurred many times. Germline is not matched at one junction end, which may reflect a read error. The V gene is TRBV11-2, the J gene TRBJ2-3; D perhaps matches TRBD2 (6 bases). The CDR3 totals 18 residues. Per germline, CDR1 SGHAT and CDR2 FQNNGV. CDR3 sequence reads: CASSLGRQGAFSTDTQYF. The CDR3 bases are TGTGCCAGCAGTTTAGGGAGGCAGGGAGCTTTTAGCACAGATACGCAGTATTTT.

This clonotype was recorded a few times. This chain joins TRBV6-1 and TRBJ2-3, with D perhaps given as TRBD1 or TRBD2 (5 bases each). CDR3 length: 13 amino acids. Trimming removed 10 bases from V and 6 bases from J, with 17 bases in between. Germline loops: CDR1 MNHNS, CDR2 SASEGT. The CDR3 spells CAISLLGEDTQYF. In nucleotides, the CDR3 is TGTGCCATCTCTTTATTGGGGGAGGATACGCAGTATTTT.

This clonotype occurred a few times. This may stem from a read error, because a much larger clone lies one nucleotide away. The CDR3 spells CASSLSGGEAQYF. In nucleotides, the CDR3 is TGTGCCAGCAGCCTTAGCGGTGGAGAGGCCCAGTACTTC. The chain employs TRBV7-2 and TRBJ2-5, with D perhaps matching TRBD2 (6 bases). The CDR3 covers 13 residues. Per germline, CDR1 SGHTA and CDR2 FQGNSA.

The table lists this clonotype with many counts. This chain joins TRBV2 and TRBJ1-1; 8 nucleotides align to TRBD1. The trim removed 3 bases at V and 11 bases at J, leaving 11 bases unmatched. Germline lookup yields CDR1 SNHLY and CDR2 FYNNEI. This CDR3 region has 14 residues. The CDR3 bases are TGTGCCAGCAGTGAGAGGCGGCAGGGGGCTTGCGCTTTCTTT. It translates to CASSERRQGACAFF. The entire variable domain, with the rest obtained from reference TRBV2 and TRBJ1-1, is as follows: EPEVTQTPSHQVTQMGQEVILRCVPISNHLYFYWYRQILGQKVEFLVSFYNNEISEKSEIFDDQFSVERPDGSNFTLKIRSTKLEDSAMYFCASSERRQGACAFFGQGTRLTVV.

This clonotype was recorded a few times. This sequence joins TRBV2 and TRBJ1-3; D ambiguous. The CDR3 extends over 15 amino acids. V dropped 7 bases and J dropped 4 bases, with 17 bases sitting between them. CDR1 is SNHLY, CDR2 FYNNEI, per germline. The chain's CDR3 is CASTTTPERGNTIYF. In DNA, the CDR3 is TGTGCCAGCACTACTACCCCCGAGCGAGGAAACACCATATATTTT.

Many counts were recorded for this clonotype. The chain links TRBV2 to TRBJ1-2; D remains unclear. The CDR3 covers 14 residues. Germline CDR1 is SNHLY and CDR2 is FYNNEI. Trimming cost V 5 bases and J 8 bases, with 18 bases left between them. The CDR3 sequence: CASSTMKGAEGYTF. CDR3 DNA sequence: TGTGCCAGCAGTACCATGAAGGGAGCGGAGGGCTACACCTTC.

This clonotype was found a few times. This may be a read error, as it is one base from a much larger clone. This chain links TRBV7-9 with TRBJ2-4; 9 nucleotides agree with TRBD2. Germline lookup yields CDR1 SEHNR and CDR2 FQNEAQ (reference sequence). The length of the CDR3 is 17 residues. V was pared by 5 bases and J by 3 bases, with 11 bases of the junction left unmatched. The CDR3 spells CASSVSGGNPNKNIQYF. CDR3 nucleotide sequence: TGTGCCAGCAGCGTCAGCGGGGGGAACCCGAACAAAAACATTCAGTACTTC.

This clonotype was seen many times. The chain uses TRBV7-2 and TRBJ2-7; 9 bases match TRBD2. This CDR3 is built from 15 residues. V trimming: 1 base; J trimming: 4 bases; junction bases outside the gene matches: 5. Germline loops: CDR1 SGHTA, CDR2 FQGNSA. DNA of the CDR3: TGTGCCAGCAGCTTAGAAGGGACTAGCAGGTACGAGCAGTACTTC. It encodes CASSLEGTSRYEQYF.

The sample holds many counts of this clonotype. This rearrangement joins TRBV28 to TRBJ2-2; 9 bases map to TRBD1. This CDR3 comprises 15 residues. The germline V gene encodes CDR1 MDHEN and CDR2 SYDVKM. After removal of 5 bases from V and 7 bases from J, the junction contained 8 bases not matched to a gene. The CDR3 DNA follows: TGTGCCAGCAGTCGGGACAGGGCGGAGGTCGGGGAGCTGTTTTTT. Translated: CASSRDRAEVGELFF.